Below are 4 T cell receptor beta chains sequenced from a single sample in a study of tumor-infiltrating lymphocytes in primary liver carcinoma. Priming with a constant-region primer yielded TCR beta cDNA from around 540 ng total RNA. Nested multiplex PCR, run for three rounds with slightly modified ARM-PCR, yielded TCR beta libraries. Each of the first two PCR rounds ran approximately 9 cycles with TRBV1-TRBV30 forward and C-beta reverse primers. TCRdb reprocessed the multiplex PCR reads with MiXCR, giving one entry per CDR3 protein. Among approximately 110,000 distinct CDR3 sequences listed, 64% were seen once. Scientists recovered RNA and DNA together from approximately 20-30 mg of unsorted bulk tissue. Sequencing used liver tumor tissue from sampling region 3. Subset defined: tumor region T3, left-lateral pole. These receptors all stem from an older woman with primary liver carcinoma and hepatitis B virus infection.

Turning to this clonotype: A junction boundary mismatches the germline segment, possibly from a read error. The J gene is TRBJ2-3, the V gene TRBV29-1, with 7 bases matching TRBD2. The CDR3 spans 14 residues. Germline values: CDR1 SQVTM, CDR2 ANQGSEA. CDR3 sequence (DNA): TGCAGCGTGTCGGGGCGGGGGATTACAGGTACGCAGTATTTT. The encoded protein is CSVSGRGITGTQYF.

Notes on this clonotype: The CDR3 does not close with the conserved phenylalanine or tryptophan, likely indicating a read error. The chain recombines TRBV11-1 with TRBJ2-1; tentatively, D is TRBD2 (6 bases). The CDR3 has 15 residues. The germline V gene encodes CDR1 SGHAT and CDR2 FQDESV (reference sequence). CDR3 DNA sequence: TGTGCCAGTGCACATAGCGGCCATTCCTACAATGAACAGTTCTCC. Translated, it gives CASAHSGHSYNEQFS.

At least ten counts were recorded for this clonotype. The chain has TRBV28 and TRBJ2-1, with D perhaps given as TRBD1 or TRBD2 (7 bases each). Germline assignment: CDR1 MDHEN and CDR2 SYDVKM. The CDR3 sequence is 16 residues long. The V gene lost 8 bases and the J gene lost 4 bases, with 21 bases spanning the gap. This CDR3 is CASLQGGGAKYNEQFF. In nucleotides, the CDR3 is TGTGCCAGCCTTCAGGGGGGAGGGGCGAAGTACAATGAGCAGTTCTTC.

The chain joins TRBV25-1 to TRBJ2-7; 7 nucleotides align to TRBD1. The CDR3 length is 15 residues. CDR1 and CDR2 (germline): MGHDK, SYGVNS. V dropped 2 bases and J dropped 3; count of bases not matched to a gene: 7. The CDR3 region is CASSEGNRGVYEQYF. The CDR3 coding sequence is TGTGCCAGCAGTGAAGGAAACAGGGGAGTCTACGAGCAGTACTTC.